This T cell receptor (beta chain) was captured in a study of radiotherapy plus CTLA-4 blockade in lung cancer. Libraries were prepared by immunoSEQ multiplex PCR; TCRdb keeps only in-frame clonotypes and omits some of them. The sample includes about 77,000 clones, roughly 74% of them seen just once. The sample holds a few counts of this clone. Its antigen is undetermined. There are 15 residues in the CDR3. CDR1 and CDR2 from the germline V gene are ENHRY and SYGVKD. V gave up 2 bases and J gave up 3 bases, with 14 bases separating them. Broader study findings: Early blood T cell clone dynamics reportedly forecast response best, with interferon-beta. In blood, tumor-derived TCR clones expanded after radiotherapy plus ipilimumab.

The V gene is TRBV10-3, the J gene TRBJ2-7; possible D gene TRBD2, 5 bases. This TCR came from a human donor with non-small cell lung cancer whose response to radiotherapy plus ipilimumab could not be evaluated. Source: peripheral blood, taken from a patient treated with radiotherapy plus ipilimumab. This CDR3 is CAISEASTPHYEQYF. The CDR3 DNA reads TGTGCCATCAGTGAGGCTAGCACTCCCCACTACGAGCAGTACTTC.